The 20 T cell receptor beta chains in this list originate from one sample, sequenced in a study of T-cell memory formation after mild COVID-19. TCRdb re-analysed the 5' RACE reads in MiXCR, keeping a single row per CDR3 protein. The data hold tens of thousands of distinct CDR3 sequences, with about 15% observed a single time. The sequenced sample consisted of PBMCs or a T cell subset sorted from them (not recorded which). The receptors were sampled from a man between 18 and 29 years old who had mild COVID-19 (a few samples of this study predate the infection). Cell type and time point are not known.

This clonotype was observed at least ten times. This chain uses TRBV19 with TRBJ2-6, with D tentatively TRBD2 (5 bases). Per the germline V gene, CDR1 is LNHDA and CDR2 is SQIVND (reference sequence). Trimming shortened V by 3 bases and J by 0 bases, and 9 bases separated the two germline ends. CDR3 length equals 16 residues. The CDR3 sequence: CASSIRGTSGANVLTF. The CDR3 bases are TGTGCCAGTAGTATTCGGGGAACCTCTGGGGCCAACGTCCTGACTTTC. Looking up the rest from reference TRBV19 and TRBJ2-6 gives the full variable domain: DGGITQSPKYLFRKEGQNVTLSCEQNLNHDAMYWYRQDPGQGLRLIYYSQIVNDFQKGDIAEGYSVSREKKESFPLTVTSAQKNPTAFYLCASSIRGTSGANVLTFGAGSRLTVL.

This clonotype was detected a few times. V and J are TRBV30 and TRBJ2-3; no clear D. CDR1 GTSNPN and CDR2 SVGIG come from the germline V gene (reference sequence). V lost 6 bases and J 2 bases, leaving 15 bases between the germline ends. CDR3 length: 14 residues. CDR3 sequence reads: CACEPSPNTDTQYF. CDR3 sequence (DNA): TGTGCCTGCGAACCTTCTCCAAACACAGATACGCAGTATTTT. The whole variable domain, remainder taken from reference TRBV30 and TRBJ2-3, is SQTIHQWPATLVQPVGSPLSLECTVEGTSNPNLYWYRQAAGRGLQLLFYSVGIGQISSEVPQNLSASRPQDRQFILSSKKLLLSDSGFYLCACEPSPNTDTQYFGPGTRLTVL.

This chain joins TRBV7-9 and TRBJ1-5; TRBD1 is a possible D gene (5 bases). The germline gives CDR1 SEHNR, CDR2 FQNEAQ (reference sequence). V shed 5 bases and J shed 9 bases, with 20 bases lying between them. The CDR3 is 15 residues long. CDR3 DNA: TGTGCCAGCAGCGCCGACATCCCGGTGGGGCGGCCCCAGCATTTT. It yields the protein CASSADIPVGRPQHF.

J is TRBJ2-3 and V is TRBV4-1, with a possible D match to TRBD2 (5 bases). The length of the CDR3 is 15 residues. V dropped 3 bases and J dropped 1 base, with 11 bases sitting between them. Germline V lookup: CDR1 MGHRA, CDR2 YSYEKL. The CDR3 sequence: CASSQGLGGTDTQYF. The DNA of the CDR3 is TGCGCCAGCAGCCAGGGTTTGGGAGGCACAGATACGCAGTATTTT.

This clonotype was seen only a few times. This sequence joins TRBV11-2 and TRBJ1-1, with D unresolved. The germline gives CDR1 SGHAT, CDR2 FQNNGV. Between the trimmed V and J ends, which lost 0 bases and 1 base, there was a span of 3 bases. The CDR3 length is 13 residues. CDR3: CASSLERNTEAFF. DNA for the CDR3: TGTGCCAGCAGCTTAGAGCGGAACACTGAAGCTTTCTTT.

The chain carries TRBV7-9 and TRBJ2-1, with 14 bases that match TRBD2. V was clipped by 5 bases and J by 8 bases; unmatched bases: 11. CDR1 is SEHNR and CDR2 is FQNEAQ in the germline V gene (reference sequence). This CDR3 comprises 17 residues. The CDR3 nucleotides read TGTGCCAGCAGCCCTGTGACTAGCGGGGGGGCAGCCTATGAGCAGTTCTTC. Translation: CASSPVTSGGAAYEQFF. Combining the CDR3 with reference TRBV7-9 and TRBJ2-1 gives the whole variable domain DTGVSQNPRHKITKRGQNVTFRCDPISEHNRLYWYRQTLGQGPEFLTYFQNEAQLEKSRLLSDRFSAERPKGSFSTLEIQRTEQGDSAMYLCASSPVTSGGAAYEQFFGPGTRLTVL.

This clonotype was seen a few times. This sequence joins TRBV25-1 and TRBJ2-2, with D perhaps given as TRBD1 or TRBD2 (5 bases each). Germline CDR1 reads MGHDK; CDR2 reads SYGVNS. The length of the CDR3 is 14 residues. V dropped 7 bases and J dropped 6 bases, with 15 bases sitting between them. DNA of the CDR3: TGTGCCAGCACCCGAGGGGTTGGGGCCGGGGAGCTGTTTTTT. Translation gives CASTRGVGAGELFF.

This sequence joins TRBV24-1 and TRBJ1-2; weak D call: TRBD1 (6 bases). The V gene's germline CDR1 is KGHDR and CDR2 SFDVKD. V lost 1 base to trimming and J lost 6 bases, with 11 bases between them. CDR3 length equals 14 residues. The CDR3 DNA is TGTGCCACCAGTGATTTTGAGGGGGTTCATGGCTACACCTTC. Translating it yields CATSDFEGVHGYTF.

The CDR3 DNA reads TGTGCCACCAGCAGCGAGCGGGGGGGAGCAGATACGCAGTATTTT. Its protein product is CATSSERGGADTQYF. The chain uses TRBV15 and TRBJ2-3; 10 bases fit TRBD2. The length of the CDR3 is 15 residues. The germline V gene has CDR1 LNHNV and CDR2 YYDKDF (reference sequence). V lost 3 bases to trimming and J lost 4 bases; unmatched junction nucleotides: 4. The variable domain in full, completed from reference TRBV15 and TRBJ2-3, reads DAMVIQNPRYQVTQFGKPVTLSCSQTLNHNVMYWYQQKSSQAPKLLFHYYDKDFNNEADTPDNFQSRRPNTSFCFLDIRSPGLGDTAMYLCATSSERGGADTQYFGPGTRLTVL.

This clonotype was seen repeatedly, ten times or more. The chain joins TRBV27 to TRBJ1-2, with D unresolved. Trimming removed 4 bases from V and 8 bases from J, with 5 bases in between. Germline V gene lookup returns CDR1 MNHEY and CDR2 SMNVEV (reference sequence). The CDR3 runs 10 residues. In DNA form, the CDR3 reads TGTGCCAGCAGTTGGGAGGGCTACACCTTC. Protein product: CASSWEGYTF.

This clonotype was seen more than once but under ten times. V gene TRBV7-2 combines with J gene TRBJ2-7, with TRBD2 matching 10 bases. Looked up from germline, CDR1 is SGHTA and CDR2 is FQGNSA. V lost 3 bases and J lost 5; bases outside the gene matches: 4. This CDR3 region has 14 residues. The CDR3 loop reads CASSLVAGGHEQYV. The DNA of the CDR3 is TGTGCCAGCAGCTTGGTAGCGGGGGGTCACGAGCAGTACGTC.

The CDR3 nucleotides read TGCGCCAGCAGCCAAGAGAGTTCACCCCTCCACTTT. Its protein product is CASSQESSPLHF. The rearrangement joins TRBV4-1 to TRBJ1-6; no reliable D call. The CDR3 totals 12 residues. Between the trimmed V and J ends, which lost 0 bases and 9 bases, there was a span of 3 bases. Germline values: CDR1 MGHRA, CDR2 YSYEKL.

The chain has TRBV4-1 and TRBJ2-3, with TRBD2 matching 7 bases. The CDR3 spans 17 residues. Trimming removed 4 bases from V and 6 bases from J; junction bases left unmatched: 16. Per the germline V gene, CDR1 is MGHRA and CDR2 is YSYEKL. The CDR3 loop reads CASSPGEAGVMGDTQYF. For the CDR3, the DNA is TGCGCCAGCAGCCCCGGGGAGGCGGGGGTTATGGGGGATACGCAGTATTTT.

This clonotype was seen a handful of times. The chain has TRBV6-2 or TRBV6-3 and TRBJ2-7; D is ambiguous. Germline CDR1 is MNHEY and CDR2 is SVGEGT. V was trimmed by 0 bases and J by 6 bases, leaving 9 bases between them. This CDR3 comprises 13 residues. The CDR3 bases are TGTGCCAGCAGTTACTCGAATGCAGCCGAGCAGTACGTC. The encoded protein is CASSYSNAAEQYV.

The rearrangement uses TRBV6-2 or TRBV6-3 and TRBJ2-3; D possibly corresponds to TRBD2 (6 bases). Per germline, CDR1 MNHEY and CDR2 SVGEGT. Trimming took 2 bases from V and 5 from J, leaving 14 bases between them. There are 15 residues in the CDR3. The CDR3 reads CASSYPQGGKDTQYF. In DNA, the CDR3 is TGTGCCAGCAGTTACCCCCAGGGAGGTAAAGATACGCAGTATTTT.

The chain joins TRBV15 to TRBJ1-1, with unresolved D. With 1 base removed from V and 5 bases from J, the gap between germline ends came to 11 bases. Germline CDR1 and CDR2: LNHNV and YYDKDF (reference sequence). The CDR3 covers 14 residues. For the CDR3, the DNA is TGTGCCACCAGCAGAGGAGAGTCGGGTACTGAAGCTTTCTTT. Protein: CATSRGESGTEAFF. Full variable domain (outside the CDR3, taken from reference TRBV15 and TRBJ1-1): DAMVIQNPRYQVTQFGKPVTLSCSQTLNHNVMYWYQQKSSQAPKLLFHYYDKDFNNEADTPDNFQSRRPNTSFCFLDIRSPGLGDTAMYLCATSRGESGTEAFFGQGTRLTVV.

The chain employs TRBV4-3 and TRBJ1-1; the D is unclear. The germline V and J ends were trimmed by 1 base and 1 base, with 10 bases remaining between them. Germline CDR1 and CDR2: LGHNA and YSLEER. The CDR3 is made up of 15 amino acids. This CDR3 is CASSQARVRNTEAFF. CDR3 nucleotide sequence: TGCGCCAGCAGCCAAGCAAGGGTTCGGAACACTGAAGCTTTCTTT.

The CDR3 spells CASSPPNLLHREGYEQYF. In DNA form, the CDR3 reads TGTGCCAGCAGCCCACCCAACTTACTCCACAGGGAAGGCTACGAGCAGTACTTC. The chain employs TRBV7-2 and TRBJ2-7, with a possible D match to TRBD1 (6 bases). Per the germline V gene, CDR1 is SGHTA and CDR2 is FQGNSA. This CDR3 contains 18 residues. Trimming pared 5 bases from V and 3 bases from J, leaving 26 bases between.

The table lists this clonotype with a few counts. The chain links TRBV2 to TRBJ1-5, with D possibly matching TRBD1 (6 bases). The V gene's germline CDR1 is SNHLY and CDR2 FYNNEI. V was clipped by 6 bases and J by 3 bases, with 9 bases between them. This CDR3 region has 13 residues. The CDR3 DNA is TGTGCCAGCAGAAGGGGGACCAATCAGCCCCAGCATTTT. Its translation is CASRRGTNQPQHF.

This clonotype came up a few times. V is TRBV20-1 and J is TRBJ2-7; 7 positions agree with TRBD1. Germline V CDR1 and CDR2: DFQATT, SNEGSKA (reference sequence). V lost 6 bases, J lost 4 bases, and 9 bases stayed unmatched. The CDR3 sequence is 13 residues long. CDR3 protein: CSAEGIQGYEQYF. The CDR3 DNA follows: TGCAGTGCAGAGGGGATACAGGGGTACGAGCAGTACTTC.